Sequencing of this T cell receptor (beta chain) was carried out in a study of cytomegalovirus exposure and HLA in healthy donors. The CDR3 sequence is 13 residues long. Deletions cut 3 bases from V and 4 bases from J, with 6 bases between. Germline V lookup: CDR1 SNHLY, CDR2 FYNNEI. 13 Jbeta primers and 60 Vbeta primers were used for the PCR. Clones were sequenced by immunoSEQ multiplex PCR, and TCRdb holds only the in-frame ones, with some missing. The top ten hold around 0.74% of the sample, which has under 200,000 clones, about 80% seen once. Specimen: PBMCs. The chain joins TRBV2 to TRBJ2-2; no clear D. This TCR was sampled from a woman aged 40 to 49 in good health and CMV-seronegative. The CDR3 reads CASSDRSTGELFF. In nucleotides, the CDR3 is TGTGCCAGCAGTGACAGGTCCACCGGGGAGCTGTTTTTT. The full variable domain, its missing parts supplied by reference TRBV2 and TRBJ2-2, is EPEVTQTPSHQVTQMGQEVILRCVPISNHLYFYWYRQILGQKVEFLVSFYNNEISEKSEIFDDQFSVERPDGSNFTLKIRSTKLEDSAMYFCASSDRSTGELFFGEGSRLTVL.